The subject of this entry is one T cell receptor (beta chain). The antigen is unknown. The sample comes from a study of shared clonotypes between healthy human individuals. Study-wide results and limits: Represented diversity, genetic and exposure-history alike, was limited by few donors.

Every immunoSEQ plate was one replicate of a subset's evenly spread DNA. Unsorted PBMC contributed approximately 300 ng DNA, tens of thousands of T cell genomes, to each replicate PCR. Only in-frame clones appear in the TCRdb table, and some are missing; sequencing was by immunoSEQ multiplex PCR. Here the sample spans about 490,000 clones, around 85% being singletons. The CDR3 consists of 14 residues. Germline lookup yields CDR1 SGHKS and CDR2 YYEKEE (reference sequence). Trimming pared 0 bases from V and 5 bases from J, leaving 10 bases between. What was sequenced was PBMCs. The TCR originated in a woman between 35 and 50 years old in good health. Some clones in this sample may be carry-over from other donors' samples. The chain combines TRBV5-5 with TRBJ2-3; D is unresolved. The CDR3 DNA follows: TGTGCCAGCAGCTTGGCGCGTGAGAAAGATACGCAGTATTTT. Its protein product is CASSLAREKDTQYF.